This T cell receptor beta chain is from a study of vaccination and CD4 T cells after COVID-19. Specified treatment: approximately 9-day PBMC culture with coronavirus spike peptide pools or control peptides (ViraFEST assay). The CDR3 length is 14 residues. Germline assignment: CDR1 SEHNR and CDR2 FQNEAQ (reference sequence). With 0 bases removed from V and 10 bases from J, the gap between germline ends came to 10 bases. CD4+ T cells that had been cultured provided DNA sequenced with the Oncomine TCR Beta short-read assay. One entry per CDR3 protein results from TCRdb running MiXCR on the PCR reads. The data show 9,900 or so distinct CDR3 sequences, with 26% seen just once and around 46% held by the top ten. This clonotype was detected a few times. What it recognizes is unknown.

This TCR derives from a human donor who received a COVID-19 vaccine. The specimen comprised CD4+ T cells from blood, cultured in vitro, sampled before SARS-CoV-2 vaccination. The chain is built from TRBV7-9 and TRBJ1-6; D gene ambiguous. CDR3 region: CASSLASGNSPLHF. Here the CDR3 DNA reads TGTGCCAGCAGCTTAGCGTCCGGGAACTCACCCCTCCACTTT. The whole variable domain, filled in from reference TRBV7-9 and TRBJ1-6, reads DTGVSQNPRHKITKRGQNVTFRCDPISEHNRLYWYRQTLGQGPEFLTYFQNEAQLEKSRLLSDRFSAERPKGSFSTLEIQRTEQGDSAMYLCASSLASGNSPLHFGNGTRLTVT.